The 21 T cell receptor beta chains listed next were all sequenced from one sample in a study of T cell clones after liver transplantation. Sequencing used immunoSEQ multiplex PCR; TCRdb keeps in-frame clones, though not all of them. Of about 120,000 clones listed, about nine tenths are singletons. The sample in question was CD4+ T cells from blood, obtained 12 months after liver transplant. The receptor set was obtained from a human patient who received a liver transplant. Some of the T cells might come from the graft donor.

V and J are TRBV7-9 and TRBJ2-7; 8 nucleotides align to TRBD2. V was clipped by 0 bases and J by 7 bases; unmatched bases: 2. This CDR3 contains 13 residues. The germline gives CDR1 SEHNR, CDR2 FQNEAQ (reference sequence). Here the CDR3 reads CASSLAASGEQYF. The CDR3 region has the DNA TGTGCCAGCAGCTTAGCGGCTAGCGGGGAGCAGTACTTC.

This clone has a single count. V is TRBV7-8 and J is TRBJ2-7; TRBD1 or TRBD2 may be the D gene (5 bases each). The CDR3 is 15 amino acids. V was clipped by 4 bases and J by 0 bases, with 13 bases between them. Germline V CDR1 and CDR2: SGHVS, FQNEAQ. The CDR3 is CASSWGRTSSYEQYF. DNA for the CDR3: TGTGCCAGCAGCTGGGGACGGACGAGCTCCTACGAGCAGTACTTC.

V usage is TRBV20-1 and J usage is TRBJ2-5; D remains unclear. This CDR3 is built from 11 residues. Germline CDR1 reads DFQATT; CDR2 reads SNEGSKA (reference sequence). V was pared by 3 bases and J by 3 bases, with 5 bases between. The CDR3 sequence is CSASEEETQYF. Written as DNA, the CDR3 is TGCAGTGCTAGTGAGGAAGAGACCCAGTACTTC.

This clone was counted once. This chain connects TRBV28 to TRBJ2-3; TRBD1 aligns across 7 bases. The CDR3 spans 15 residues. Germline CDR1 reads MDHEN; CDR2 reads SYDVKM. The ends lost 6 bases at V and 0 bases at J; junction bases unmatched: 6. In nucleotides, the CDR3 is TGTGCCAGCAGACAACCGGGACAGAGCACAGATACGCAGTATTTT. Amino acid sequence: CASRQPGQSTDTQYF. Drawing the rest from reference TRBV28 and TRBJ2-3, the complete variable domain is DVKVTQSSRYLVKRTGEKVFLECVQDMDHENMFWYRQDPGLGLRLIYFSYDVKMKEKGDIPEGYSVSREKKERFSLILESASTNQTSMYLCASRQPGQSTDTQYFGPGTRLTVL.

The V and J genes are TRBV19 and TRBJ2-5, with D possibly matching TRBD2 (6 bases). Germline V lookup: CDR1 LNHDA, CDR2 SQIVND (reference sequence). V dropped 3 bases and J dropped 2 bases, with 13 bases sitting between them. This CDR3 contains 15 residues. CDR3 coding DNA: TGTGCCAGTAGTATCGGCCATGGACTACAAGAGACCCAGTACTTC. Its translation: CASSIGHGLQETQYF.

This chain connects TRBV7-2 to TRBJ1-1; D is unresolved. The V and J ends lost 1 base and 4 bases respectively, with 10 bases between them. The CDR3 loop spans 14 amino acids. Germline values: CDR1 SGHTA, CDR2 FQGNSA. CDR3 sequence (DNA): TGTGCCAGCAGCTTAGAACTGGATTTCACTGAAGCTTTCTTT. It yields the protein CASSLELDFTEAFF.

The chain combines TRBV2 with TRBJ2-7, with D possibly matching TRBD1 (6 bases). V gave up 8 bases and J gave up 6 bases, with 17 bases separating them. CDR3 length: 13 residues. Germline CDR1 and CDR2: SNHLY and FYNNEI. CDR3 residues: CASSGQGWSEQYF. In DNA, the CDR3 is TGTGCCAGCTCAGGGCAGGGGTGGAGCGAGCAGTACTTC.

The chain couples TRBV19 to TRBJ2-6, with 10 nucleotides matching TRBD2. The CDR3 has 18 amino acids. J gave up 0 bases and V 3 bases, and 5 bases lay outside the gene matches. Germline CDR1 is LNHDA and CDR2 is SQIVND (reference sequence). Here the CDR3 reads CASSIGTSDPSGANVLTF. CDR3 sequence (DNA): TGTGCCAGTAGTATTGGGACTAGCGATCCCTCTGGGGCCAACGTCCTGACTTTC. The variable domain in full, completed from reference TRBV19 and TRBJ2-6, reads DGGITQSPKYLFRKEGQNVTLSCEQNLNHDAMYWYRQDPGQGLRLIYYSQIVNDFQKGDIAEGYSVSREKKESFPLTVTSAQKNPTAFYLCASSIGTSDPSGANVLTFGAGSRLTVL.

The sample holds one count of this clone. The chain joins TRBV7-8 to TRBJ2-5; unclear D gene. The germline gives CDR1 SGHVS, CDR2 FQNEAQ. The CDR3 is 12 amino acids. Trimming shortened V by 5 bases and J by 5 bases, and 9 bases separated the two germline ends. The CDR3 spells CASSPTTETQYF. The DNA for the CDR3 is TGTGCCAGCAGCCCTACGACGGAGACCCAGTACTTC.

The chain uses TRBV7-3 and TRBJ2-1; TRBD2 matches 8 bases. Germline V lookup: CDR1 SGHTA, CDR2 FQGTGA. The CDR3 length is 14 residues. V shed 5 bases and J 4 bases; nucleotides not matched to a gene: 4. The CDR3 loop is CASSQAGVYNEQFF. The DNA of the CDR3 is TGTGCCAGCAGCCAAGCGGGAGTATACAATGAGCAGTTCTTC.

This chain joins TRBV5-1 and TRBJ1-1; TRBD1 agrees at 9 bases. Trimming removed 0 bases from V and 4 bases from J; junction bases left unmatched: 4. The V gene's germline CDR1 is SGHRS and CDR2 YFSETQ. This CDR3 contains 15 residues. The CDR3 reads CASSLDTGGGTEAFF. The CDR3 nucleotides are TGCGCCAGCAGCTTGGACACAGGGGGCGGCACTGAAGCTTTCTTT.

The chain carries TRBV29-1 and TRBJ2-3; D is uncertain. V shed 2 bases and J shed 3 bases, with 6 bases lying between them. The germline V gene encodes CDR1 SQVTM and CDR2 ANQGSEA. The CDR3 is 12 residues long. The CDR3, as DNA: TGCAGCGTTGAATACAGTACAGATACGCAGTATTTT. This encodes CSVEYSTDTQYF.

The rearrangement joins TRBV5-1 to TRBJ2-5; D is unresolved. V gave up 4 bases and J gave up 5 bases, with 15 bases separating them. This CDR3 comprises 14 residues. CDR1 is SGHRS and CDR2 is YFSETQ in the germline V gene. CDR3 loop: CASSPAVAGETQYF. CDR3 DNA sequence: TGCGCCAGCAGCCCGGCGGTAGCTGGCGAGACCCAGTACTTC. Full variable domain (remainder filled in from reference TRBV5-1 and TRBJ2-5): KAGVTQTPRYLIKTRGQQVTLSCSPISGHRSVSWYQQTPGQGLQFLFEYFSETQRNKGNFPGRFSGRQFSNSRSEMNVSTLELGDSALYLCASSPAVAGETQYFGPGTRLLVL.

V gene TRBV2 combines with J gene TRBJ2-3, with D hard to call. Germline values: CDR1 SNHLY, CDR2 FYNNEI. V lost 3 bases, J lost 2 bases, and 9 bases lay in between. There are 14 residues in the CDR3. The CDR3 loop is CASSDGRFTDTQYF. In DNA form, the CDR3 reads TGTGCCAGCAGTGATGGCAGATTCACAGATACGCAGTATTTT. Based on the CDR3 plus reference TRBV2 and TRBJ2-3, the full variable domain is EPEVTQTPSHQVTQMGQEVILRCVPISNHLYFYWYRQILGQKVEFLVSFYNNEISEKSEIFDDQFSVERPDGSNFTLKIRSTKLEDSAMYFCASSDGRFTDTQYFGPGTRLTVL.

V usage is TRBV5-1 and J usage is TRBJ2-1; 10 bases align to TRBD2. The CDR3 is 15 residues long. The germline V gene encodes CDR1 SGHRS and CDR2 YFSETQ. V lost 4 bases to trimming and J lost 7 bases; unmatched junction nucleotides: 8. The CDR3 is CASSPSLAGENEQFF. CDR3 sequence (DNA): TGCGCCAGCAGCCCCTCGCTAGCGGGAGAGAATGAGCAGTTCTTC.

This clone came up a few times. The CDR3, as DNA: TGTGCCAGCAGCTTGGCACAGGGTCCAGATACGCAGTATTTT. Residues: CASSLAQGPDTQYF. The chain carries TRBV5-5 and TRBJ2-3; maybe TRBD1 (6 bases). The CDR3 runs 14 residues. From germline, CDR1 is SGHKS and CDR2 YYEKEE (reference sequence). V was shortened by 0 bases and J by 4 bases, with 9 bases between the two germline ends.

V gene TRBV11-2 combines with J gene TRBJ2-3, with D unresolved. From germline, CDR1 is SGHAT and CDR2 FQNNGV. This CDR3 spans 14 amino acids. Deletions cut 2 bases from V and 4 bases from J, with 10 bases between. CDR3 nucleotides: TGTGCCAGCAGCTTACTTGGTATCCCAGATACGCAGTATTTT. It codes for CASSLLGIPDTQYF. Full variable domain (rest looked up from reference TRBV11-2 and TRBJ2-3): EAGVAQSPRYKIIEKRQSVAFWCNPISGHATLYWYQQILGQGPKLLIQFQNNGVVDDSQLPKDRFSAERLKGVDSTLKIQPAKLEDSAVYLCASSLLGIPDTQYFGPGTRLTVL.

This sequence joins TRBV7-3 and TRBJ2-7; D ambiguous. The V and J ends lost 2 bases and 3 bases respectively, with 8 bases between them. The CDR3 totals 13 residues. The germline V gene encodes CDR1 SGHTA and CDR2 FQGTGA. The CDR3 DNA is TGTGCCAGCAGCTTAGGGCGCCTCTACGAGCAGTACTTC. Its translation is CASSLGRLYEQYF. Filled out from reference TRBV7-3 and TRBJ2-7, the complete variable domain reads GAGVSQTPSNKVTEKGKYVELRCDPISGHTALYWYRQSLGQGPEFLIYFQGTGAADDSGLPNDRFFAVRPEGSVSTLKIQRTERGDSAVYLCASSLGRLYEQYFGPGTRLTVT.

The chain joins TRBV23-1 to TRBJ2-7; TRBD1 is a possible D gene (6 bases). TRBV23-1 is recorded as an ORF, its role being uncertain. Trimming removed 6 bases at V and 2 bases at J, with 14 bases between. The CDR3 is 14 residues long. CDR3 loop: CASSLPHRAYEQYF. CDR3 nucleotide sequence: TGCGCCAGCAGCCTCCCGCACAGGGCCTACGAGCAGTACTTC.

The chain carries TRBV21-1 and TRBJ2-6. TRBV21-1 is assigned pseudogene status. This CDR3 is built from 14 residues. The CDR3 DNA reads TGTGCCAGCAGCAGGGGCTCTGGGGCCAACGTCCTGACTTTC. Translated: CASSRGSGANVLTF.

The genes are TRBV7-6 and TRBJ2-1; 8 nucleotides agree with TRBD2. Germline V gene sequence: CDR1 SGHVS, CDR2 FNYEAQ. Trimming at V came to 5 bases and at J to 9 bases, leaving 15 bases not matched to a gene. CDR3 length: 16 residues. The CDR3 loop is CASSLSGREGLSEQFF. In nucleotides, the CDR3 is TGTGCCAGCAGCCTCTCGGGACGGGAGGGCCTCAGTGAGCAGTTCTTC.